Following are 5 T cell receptor beta chains from one sample sequenced in a study of shared clonotypes between healthy human individuals (dated by TCRdb to the early 2020s). The library was made by the immunoSEQ multiplex PCR assay. TCRdb took over this immuneACCESS table, retaining in-frame rearrangements with V and J assigned. Such tables are incomplete; in checked studies, under half of the missing clones stem from an unresolved V gene, and the remainder is unexplained. The sample table contains approximately 940,000 clones; only one count was recorded for around three quarters of them. Over 1.3% of the sample is taken by the ten largest. The sequenced material came from memory CD4+ T cells sorted from blood. The cell subset or site label, read with the paper, signifies: CD45RA-negative fraction. These TCRs come from a man aged 18 to 29 in good health.

The chain employs TRBV5-1 and TRBJ1-5; possibly TRBD1 for D (6 bases). Germline CDR1 is SGHRS and CDR2 is YFSETQ. V was shortened by 0 bases and J by 0 bases, with 13 bases between the two germline ends. The CDR3 is 17 amino acids. The CDR3 spells CASSLGQGLGSNQPQHF. The CDR3 nucleotides are TGCGCCAGCAGCTTGGGGCAGGGGCTTGGTAGCAATCAGCCCCAGCATTTT.

This clone was counted only a few times. The chain has TRBV25-1 and TRBJ2-3, with 12 bases aligning to TRBD2. There are 16 residues in the CDR3. Germline lookup yields CDR1 MGHDK and CDR2 SYGVNS. J was trimmed by 7 bases and V by 1 base; bases with no gene match: 6. DNA for the CDR3: TGTGCCAGCAGTGAATCGACTAGCGGGAGAGTAAATACGCAGTATTTT. Translating it yields CASSESTSGRVNTQYF.

The chain uses TRBV5-8 and TRBJ1-2; 7 positions agree with TRBD1. CDR1 and CDR2 (germline): SGHTS, YDEGEE. This CDR3 comprises 13 residues. The trim removed 3 bases at V and 2 bases at J, leaving 1 base unmatched. The CDR3 DNA follows: TGTGCCAGCAGCTGGGGACAGAACTATGGCTACACCTTC. Amino acid sequence: CASSWGQNYGYTF.

Ten or more counts support this clone. The chain uses TRBV7-2 and TRBJ1-3; possible D gene TRBD1, 5 bases. V gave up 2 bases and J gave up 0 bases, with 11 bases separating them. The CDR3 runs 16 residues. From germline, CDR1 is SGHTA and CDR2 FQGNSA. The CDR3 region has the DNA TGTGCCAGCAGCTTAATGCGGGGGAGCTCTGGAAACACCATATATTTT. Translating it yields CASSLMRGSSGNTIYF.

The rearrangement uses TRBV6-1 and TRBJ2-7; TRBD1 aligns across 9 bases. CDR3 length equals 15 residues. Trimming at V came to 5 bases and at J to 1 base, leaving 6 bases not matched to a gene. Germline CDR1 MNHNS, CDR2 SASEGT. This CDR3 is CASSRQGGSSYEQYF. The CDR3 DNA is TGTGCCAGCAGTAGACAGGGGGGGAGTTCCTACGAGCAGTACTTC.